This TCR beta chain appears in the sequencing data of a study of cytomegalovirus exposure and HLA in healthy donors. Study-wide points: With high specificity and sensitivity, the classifier reportedly diagnosed cytomegalovirus status. Excluded: some indistinguishable V segments such as TRBV6-2 and TRBV6-3. When presence/absence was analysed, sequencing depth was taken to be roughly uniform across donors.

The CDR3 spans 18 residues. Germline V gene lookup returns CDR1 MRHNA and CDR2 SNTAGT. V lost 3 bases to trimming and J lost 6 bases, with 27 bases between them. In the PCR, 60 Vbeta and 13 Jbeta primers were used. In the original analysis: About 12 million of the roughly 77 million unique TCR beta chains counted in a later analysis were shared. The table came from immunoSEQ multiplex PCR; TCRdb's copy has only in-frame clones and leaves some out. V, J and clone size were drawn from that table, and D and trimming were deduced from the DNA. This sample yields more than 200,000 clones, of which about 81% are seen a single time; around 6% belongs to the top ten. About this clone: Its antigen remains unidentified.

The TCR originated in a man aged 40-49 years in good health and CMV-seropositive. The gene calls are TRBV6-4 and TRBJ2-7; possible D gene TRBD1, 7 bases. The sequenced material came from PBMCs. The CDR3 region is CASSDPWHPKGARGEQYV. The CDR3 DNA is TGTGCCAGCAGTGATCCTTGGCACCCTAAGGGGGCGCGGGGCGAGCAGTACGTC.